The clone carrying this T cell receptor beta chain was counted a single time. As yet, its antigen is unknown. This sample was taken from a study of post-analysis software for immune sequencing data. The germline V gene encodes CDR1 SGHRS and CDR2 YFSETQ. The CDR3 has 14 amino acids. The trim removed 5 bases at V and 5 bases at J, leaving 9 bases unmatched. The authors incorporated unique molecular identifiers into the TCR beta cDNA libraries. TCRdb reprocessed the PCR reads with MiXCR, giving one entry per CDR3 protein. Of 600,000 to 750,000 distinct CDR3 sequences in the sample, more than 50% were seen once. Points from the study as a whole: Comparison with controls showed significantly lower normalized Chao1 diversity in multiple sclerosis patients. Included in a set of several TRBV segments more frequent in patients than controls were TRBV5-6, TRBV5-1 and TRBV20-1.

The V and J genes are TRBV5-1 and TRBJ2-5; TRBD1 aligns across 7 bases. The clonotype comes from a girl aged 2 to 10 with multiple sclerosis. Material: blood. CDR3 protein: CASSRGEGQETQYF. CDR3 DNA: TGCGCCAGCAGTAGGGGTGAGGGACAGGAGACCCAGTACTTC.